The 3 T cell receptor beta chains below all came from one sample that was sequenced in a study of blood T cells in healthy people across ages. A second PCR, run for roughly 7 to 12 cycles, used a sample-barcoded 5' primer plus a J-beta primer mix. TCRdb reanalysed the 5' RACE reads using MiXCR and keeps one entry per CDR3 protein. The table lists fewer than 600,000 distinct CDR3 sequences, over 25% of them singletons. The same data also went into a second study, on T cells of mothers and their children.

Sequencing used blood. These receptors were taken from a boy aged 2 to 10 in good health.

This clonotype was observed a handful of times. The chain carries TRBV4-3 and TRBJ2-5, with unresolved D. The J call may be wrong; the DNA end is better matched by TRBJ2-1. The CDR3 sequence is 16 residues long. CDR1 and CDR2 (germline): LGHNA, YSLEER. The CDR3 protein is CASSQVDFSSYNEQFF. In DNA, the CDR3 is TGCGCCAGCAGCCAAGTCGACTTTTCAAGCTACAATGAGCAGTTCTTC.

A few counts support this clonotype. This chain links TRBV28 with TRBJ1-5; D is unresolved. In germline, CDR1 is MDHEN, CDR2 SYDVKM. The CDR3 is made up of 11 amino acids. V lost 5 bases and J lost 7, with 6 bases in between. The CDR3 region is CASSPGQPQHF. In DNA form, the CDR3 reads TGTGCCAGCAGTCCAGGACAGCCCCAGCATTTT.

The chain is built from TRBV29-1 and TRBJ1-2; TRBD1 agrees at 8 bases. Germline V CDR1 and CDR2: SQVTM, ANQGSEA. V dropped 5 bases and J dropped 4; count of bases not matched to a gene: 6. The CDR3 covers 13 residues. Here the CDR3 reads CSVLQTGVYGYTF. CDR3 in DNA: TGCAGCGTTCTTCAGACAGGGGTCTATGGCTACACCTTC.